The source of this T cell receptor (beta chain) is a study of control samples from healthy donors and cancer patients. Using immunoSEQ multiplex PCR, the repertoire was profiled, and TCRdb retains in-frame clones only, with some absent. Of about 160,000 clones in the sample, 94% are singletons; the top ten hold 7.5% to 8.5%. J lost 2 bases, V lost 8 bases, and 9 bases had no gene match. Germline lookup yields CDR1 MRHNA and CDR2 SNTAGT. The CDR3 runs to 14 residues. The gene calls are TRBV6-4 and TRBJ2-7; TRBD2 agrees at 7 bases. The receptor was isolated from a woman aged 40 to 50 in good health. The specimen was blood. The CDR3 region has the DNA TGTGCCAGCCTACGACTAGCCTGTGCCTACGAGCAGTACTTC. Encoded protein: CASLRLACAYEQYF.